The subject of this entry is one T cell receptor beta chain. The entry originates in a study of blood T cell repertoires in COVID-19. Looking at the study overall: Whether acute or convalescent, the COVID-19 samples came from the United States, Italy and Spain. PBMCs, B-cell-depleted T cells, or T cells provided the cDNA or gDNA that made up the material.

Germline V gene sequence: CDR1 SGHAT, CDR2 FQNNGV. The length of the CDR3 is 15 residues. V was cut by 5 bases and J by 1 base, with 15 bases left in between. Original data processing: Amplification with reference gene primers provided the estimates of nucleated cell counts. Data came from immunoSEQ multiplex PCR; TCRdb stores just in-frame clones and leaves some out. Clone size and V and J calls were adopted from that table, with D and trimming inferred from the DNA. This sample has about 90,000 clones; more than 85% occur once, and the top ten carry less than 2.5%. This TCR derives from a human donor with active COVID-19. The donor label of this sample is uncertain. This sequence joins TRBV11-2 and TRBJ2-7; weak D call: TRBD2 (5 bases). The specimen sequenced was peripheral blood. As DNA, the CDR3 is TGTGCCAGCAGCCCATTATTGAGGACTTCCTACGAGCAGTACTTC. It specifies CASSPLLRTSYEQYF.